A selection of T cell receptor beta chains follows, all from one sample in a study of response to subunit inactivated influenza vaccine. One entry per CDR3 protein results from TCRdb running MiXCR on the RT-PCR reads. The sample carries some 180,000 distinct CDR3 sequences, nearly 9.5% recorded once. The source material was non-naive T cells sorted from PBMCs, sampled on the day of vaccination. Every receptor here comes from a man aged 45-65 years who received an inactivated influenza vaccine. The CDR3 runs from the conserved cysteine through the conserved F or W. Each record gives: V gene, D gene, J gene, CDR3 protein. D genes are given only for firm matches.

TRBV6-5,.,TRBJ1-2,CASSLQYTTANYGYTF
TRBV7-3,.,TRBJ2-6,CASTGSGANVLTF
TRBV12-3/TRBV12-4,TRBD1,TRBJ2-7,CASSLSADRSSYEQYF
TRBV16,.,TRBJ2-2,CASSPTRAGTNTGELFF
TRBV12-3/TRBV12-4,.,TRBJ2-5,CASSFRALWYQETQYF
TRBV7-2,.,TRBJ2-1,CASRPQPRSNEQFF
TRBV20-1,.,TRBJ2-5,CSARKKGIQETQYF
TRBV7-9,.,TRBJ2-3,CASSLPRTGSRTDTQNF
TRBV4-1,.,TRBJ1-3,CASSQEATVGDTIYF
TRBV12-3/TRBV12-4,.,TRBJ2-4,CASSLWRGELAKNIQYF
TRBV11-2,TRBD2,TRBJ2-5,CASSLASGSETQYF
TRBV6-1,.,TRBJ2-2,CASMRSLATWNTGELFF
TRBV28,TRBD2,TRBJ2-1,CASRPAGVTYNEQFF
TRBV6-1,TRBD1,TRBJ1-1,CASSEVGGGYTEAFF
TRBV10-3,.,TRBJ2-7,CATQDRANEQYF
TRBV11-2,.,TRBJ2-4,CASPQPGVAKNIQYF
TRBV28,TRBD2,TRBJ2-1,CASSLPSGRFYEQFF
TRBV5-6,.,TRBJ1-4,CASSLVRGEGEKLFF
TRBV9,.,TRBJ2-5,CASSPRMSEGQETQYF
TRBV4-2,TRBD2,TRBJ2-4,CASSQGLEAGGRDIQYF
TRBV12-3/TRBV12-4,.,TRBJ2-5,CASSFPGETQYF
TRBV15,TRBD1,TRBJ1-2,CATSRGDRADSYSYTF
TRBV9,.,TRBJ2-5,CASSVSGTQETQYF
TRBV5-1,TRBD2,TRBJ2-7,CASRVLAGASYEQYF
TRBV20-1,.,TRBJ2-7,CSARGLAGEQYF
TRBV2,TRBD2,TRBJ2-2,CASSVLAGGAGELFF
TRBV6-2/TRBV6-3,TRBD1,TRBJ2-2,CATHRQGDTGELFF
TRBV2,TRBD1,TRBJ2-5,CASSVDREETQYF
TRBV12-3/TRBV12-4,TRBD2,TRBJ2-1,CASSFAWGGYNEQFF
TRBV9,TRBD1,TRBJ1-5,CASSEGTGLGQPQHF
TRBV27,.,TRBJ2-7,CASSFRGPHSYEQYF
TRBV15,TRBD1,TRBJ1-2,CATSSRTGSGYTF
TRBV28,TRBD1,TRBJ1-2,CASSQWRTGMEAGTF
TRBV6-2/TRBV6-3,TRBD1,TRBJ1-3,CASRSPGQGTGNTIYF
TRBV11-2,.,TRBJ2-1,CASSLSIGGGHNEQFF
TRBV11-2,TRBD1,TRBJ1-2,CASSLEQGGYLGYTF
TRBV28,TRBD1,TRBJ2-1,CASSEDRVSEQFF
TRBV7-2,.,TRBJ2-5,CASSLAPSRQETQYF
TRBV12-3/TRBV12-4,TRBD1,TRBJ1-5,CASSLAQGAQPQHF
TRBV3-1,.,TRBJ1-1,CASSQRRNEAFF
TRBV3-1,TRBD1,TRBJ1-2,CASSQGGQPRCTF
TRBV20-1,TRBD1,TRBJ1-2,CSARGRGGGDYGYTF
TRBV6-1,.,TRBJ1-5,CASRQTGMSNQPQHF
TRBV7-2,TRBD1,TRBJ1-5,CASSPTTGLHQPQHF
TRBV4-2,TRBD2,TRBJ2-1,CASSPGTSGAYNEQFF
TRBV5-1,.,TRBJ2-7,CASSLAGSYEQYF
TRBV20-1,.,TRBJ2-1,CSARATNKIGTSSYNEQFF
TRBV19,.,TRBJ2-5,CASSRLQQETQYF
TRBV6-2/TRBV6-3,TRBD1,TRBJ2-7,CASRPQGAESYEQYF
TRBV3-1,.,TRBJ1-2,CASSQGRGPNYGYTF
TRBV12-3/TRBV12-4,.,TRBJ1-1,CASSLSVGGTEAFF
TRBV12-3/TRBV12-4,TRBD2,TRBJ2-3,CACSLSAGVSDTQYF